This TCR beta chain was captured in a study of shared clonotypes between healthy human individuals. Study-level information: Three plates each covered CD4 naive and memory; CD8 naive two, CD8 memory one.

The method was immunoSEQ multiplex PCR; TCRdb's version includes in-frame clones alone and lacks a portion of them. This sample has 600,000 to 700,000 clones, with around four fifths found just once. Trimming removed 7 bases from V and 0 bases from J; junction bases left unmatched: 12. CDR1 and CDR2 from the germline V gene are MDHEN and SYDVKM. The CDR3 has 17 amino acids. Every contributor of samples was a Caucasian grown-up residing in Nashville, Tennessee. Subsets obtained from CD4+ cells comprised CD45RA+ naive and CD45RA-negative memory cells. The source material was memory CD4+ T cells sorted from blood. The sample's subset: CD45RA-negative fraction. The clonotype was recovered from a woman aged 25 to 39 in good health. The chain employs TRBV28 and TRBJ2-1, with TRBD1 identical over 7 bases. CDR3 nucleotides: TGTGCCAGCACCGGGACAGAAAACTTGCGCTCCTACAATGAGCAGTTCTTC. Protein sequence: CASTGTENLRSYNEQFF.